This T cell receptor beta chain was found in a study of Ad26.COV2.S vaccination and SARS-CoV-2 variants. Study at large: Donor joined the COV1001 Ad26.COV2.S trial arm.

Sequencing was performed with immunoSEQ multiplex PCR; in TCRdb, only in-frame clones are kept and a portion is missing. This table holds some 500,000 clones, roughly 89% found once. Looked up from germline, CDR1 is KGHDR and CDR2 is SFDVKD. This CDR3 is 16 amino acids long. Trimming removed 1 base from V and 4 bases from J; junction bases left unmatched: 4. Treatment indicated: some 20 received Ad26.COV2.S at low or high dose, single or two shots; about 5 received placebo; per-sample allocation not given. The study sampled participants on day 63 after the first vaccine or placebo injection. At a Boston site, the person donating was an adult of 18-55 years. Immunization relied on an Ad26 vector, which expressed Wuhan-strain SARS-CoV-2 spike. This clone was observed a single time. Its specificity is not known. The study's findings and limits: Vaccine recipients posted higher spike-specific TCR breadth than their placebo counterparts.

The sequenced sample was peripheral blood, obtained in a trial of Ad26.COV2.S vaccine versus placebo. This receptor was taken from a person between 18 and 60 years old who received the Ad26.COV2.S COVID-19 vaccine or a placebo. The chain recombines TRBV24-1 with TRBJ2-1; 9 positions match TRBD2. CDR3 coding DNA: TGTGCCACCAGTGATTTTAGCGGGGGCTTGTACAATGAGCAGTTCTTC. It specifies CATSDFSGGLYNEQFF.